The 7 T cell receptor beta chains in this list originate from one sample, sequenced in a study of persistence of HIV-infected CD4 T cells. These TCRs are of unknown antigen specificity. Anti-CD3/anti-CD28 beads served as a nonspecific positive control stimulus. Responding CD4+ T cells were sorted by upregulation of both CD40 ligand and CD69. This was the immunoSEQ version 4 assay in survey mode. Sequencing used immunoSEQ multiplex PCR; TCRdb keeps in-frame clones, though not all of them. The sample includes approximately 44,000 clones, about 90% of them seen just once. The starting material was CD4+ T cells sorted from PBMCs after approximately 19-hour stimulation, obtained from a patient who received antiretroviral therapy. The receptors here all came from an adult man with HIV who was CMV-seropositive.

The V call is TRBV15, the J call TRBJ1-1; no clear D. The CDR3 sequence is 14 residues long. Germline CDR1 reads LNHNV; CDR2 reads YYDKDF (reference sequence). The V end lost 1 base, the J end lost 4 bases, and 10 bases lay between the germline ends. Here the CDR3 reads CATSRVASGTEAFF. The CDR3 DNA reads as TGTGCCACCAGCAGAGTTGCCAGCGGCACTGAAGCTTTCTTT. The entire variable domain, with the rest obtained from reference TRBV15 and TRBJ1-1, is as follows: DAMVIQNPRYQVTQFGKPVTLSCSQTLNHNVMYWYQQKSSQAPKLLFHYYDKDFNNEADTPDNFQSRRPNTSFCFLDIRSPGLGDTAMYLCATSRVASGTEAFFGQGTRLTVV.

The V gene is TRBV4-1, the J gene TRBJ2-1; D unresolved. Trimming pared 0 bases from V and 11 bases from J, leaving 14 bases between. The length of the CDR3 is 14 residues. Germline V gene lookup returns CDR1 MGHRA and CDR2 YSYEKL. This CDR3 is CASSQEGGPPKQFF. DNA of the CDR3: TGCGCCAGCAGCCAAGAAGGCGGTCCGCCGAAGCAGTTCTTC.

The V gene is TRBV13, the J gene TRBJ2-7, with D unclear. Per germline, CDR1 PRHDT and CDR2 FYEKMQ (reference sequence). The V end lost 4 bases, the J end lost 4 bases, and 32 bases lay between the germline ends. This CDR3 has 20 residues. The CDR3 spells CASSSTPRAQHEILRYEQYF. The CDR3 DNA is TGTGCCAGCAGCTCCACCCCCCGCGCCCAACACGAGATTCTGAGGTACGAGCAGTACTTC.

V is TRBV28 and J is TRBJ1-2; D call uncertain. CDR1 is MDHEN and CDR2 is SYDVKM in the germline V gene. The ends were cut back, 4 bases at V and 7 bases at J, with 13 bases in the middle. The CDR3 runs to 13 residues. The CDR3 here is CASSSNLGGGYTF. The CDR3 nucleotides are TGTGCCAGCAGTTCCAATCTTGGCGGTGGCTACACCTTC.

The chain carries TRBV7-3 and TRBJ2-5; maybe TRBD2 (5 bases). The germline V gene encodes CDR1 SGHTA and CDR2 FQGTGA. The CDR3 totals 14 residues. Trimming cost V 5 bases and J 5 bases, with 15 bases left between them. The DNA for the CDR3 is TGTGCCAGCAGCAGCGACCCAACGGGGGAGACCCAGTACTTC. It codes for CASSSDPTGETQYF.

The chain combines TRBV2 with TRBJ1-3; D is possibly TRBD1 (6 bases). The CDR3 length is 13 residues. CDR1 SNHLY and CDR2 FYNNEI come from the germline V gene. The V gene lost 5 bases and the J gene lost 1 base, with 6 bases spanning the gap. The DNA for the CDR3 is TGTGCCAGCAGTACAGGGTCTGGAAACACCATATATTTT. It yields the protein CASSTGSGNTIYF. Based on the CDR3 plus reference TRBV2 and TRBJ1-3, the full variable domain is EPEVTQTPSHQVTQMGQEVILRCVPISNHLYFYWYRQILGQKVEFLVSFYNNEISEKSEIFDDQFSVERPDGSNFTLKIRSTKLEDSAMYFCASSTGSGNTIYFGEGSWLTVV.

The gene calls are TRBV29-1 and TRBJ2-6; 12 bases line up with TRBD1. The CDR3 runs 17 residues. Germline CDR1 is SQVTM and CDR2 is ANQGSEA. The V and J ends lost 4 bases and 4 bases, in that order; junction bases with no gene match: 8. The CDR3 here is CSVVGTGGPLGANVLTF. The CDR3 DNA sequence: TGCAGCGTTGTAGGGACAGGGGGCCCCCTCGGGGCCAACGTCCTGACTTTC. Combining the CDR3 with reference TRBV29-1 and TRBJ2-6 gives the whole variable domain SAVISQKPSRDICQRGTSLTIQCQVDSQVTMMFWYRQQPGQSLTLIATANQGSEATYESGFVIDKFPISRPNLTFSTLTVSNMSPEDSSIYLCSVVGTGGPLGANVLTFGAGSRLTVL.